This T cell receptor (beta chain) was profiled in a study of OX40 agonist ivuxolimab in advanced cancers. Looking at the study overall: Participants, 75% to 90% male, averaged about 59 years of age, ranging from about 23 to 90.

Patients were ruled out by autoimmune disease history or systemic immunosuppression. Sequencing used immunoSEQ multiplex PCR; TCRdb keeps in-frame clones, though not all of them. The table lists under 100,000 clones, around 80% of them singletons. Trimming pared 2 bases from V and 0 bases from J, leaving 13 bases between. CDR3 length equals 16 residues. From germline, CDR1 is SNHLY and CDR2 FYNNEI. The receptor was derived from an adult with an advanced solid tumor such as melanoma, head and neck, liver or kidney cancer. The V and J genes are TRBV2 and TRBJ1-1; D gene ambiguous. The sample in question was CD4+ or CD8+ T cells sorted from blood, obtained in a trial of the OX40 agonist ivuxolimab. CDR3 sequence (DNA): TGTGCCAGCAGTGAACGCCTCCTGAATATGAACACTGAAGCTTTCTTT. Amino acid sequence: CASSERLLNMNTEAFF.